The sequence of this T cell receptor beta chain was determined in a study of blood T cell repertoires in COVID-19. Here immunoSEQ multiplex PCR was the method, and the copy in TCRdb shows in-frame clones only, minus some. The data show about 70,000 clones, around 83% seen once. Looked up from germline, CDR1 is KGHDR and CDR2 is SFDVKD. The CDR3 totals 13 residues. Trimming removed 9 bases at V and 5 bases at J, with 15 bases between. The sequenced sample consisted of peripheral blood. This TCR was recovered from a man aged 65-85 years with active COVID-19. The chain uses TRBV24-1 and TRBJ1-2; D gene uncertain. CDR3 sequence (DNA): TGTGCCACCCCGGGAGAGGATCATTATGGCTACACCTTC. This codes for CATPGEDHYGYTF.